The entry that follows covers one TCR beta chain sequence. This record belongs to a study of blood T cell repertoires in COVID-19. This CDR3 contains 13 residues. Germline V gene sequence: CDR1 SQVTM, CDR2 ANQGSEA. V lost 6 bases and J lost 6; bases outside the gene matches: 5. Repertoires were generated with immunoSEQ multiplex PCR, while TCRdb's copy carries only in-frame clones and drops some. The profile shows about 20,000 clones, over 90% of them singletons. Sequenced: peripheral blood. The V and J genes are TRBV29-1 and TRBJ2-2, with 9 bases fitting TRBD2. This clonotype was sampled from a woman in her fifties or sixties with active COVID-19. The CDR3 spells CSVLAGISGELFF. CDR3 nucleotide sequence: TGCAGCGTGCTAGCGGGAATCTCCGGGGAGCTGTTTTTT.